Below, one T cell receptor beta chain is given with its context. What it binds is not known. The data belong to a study of blood T cells in healthy people across ages. Study-wide results and caveats: The unsorted PBMCs prevented any conclusive comparison of naive versus antigen-experienced cells. Long-lived and aged donors differed, with more naive CD4+ cells and higher diversity in the long-lived.

Trimming took 7 bases from V and 6 from J; bases not matched to a gene: 8. The CDR3 consists of 14 residues. Germline CDR1 MNHEY, CDR2 SMNVEV (reference sequence). Per-sample PBMC isolation yielded at least 6.5 million cells. A second PCR, run for about 7 to 11 cycles, used a sample-barcoded 5' primer plus a J-beta primer mix. TCRdb re-called the 5' RACE reads through MiXCR, storing one row per CDR3 protein. Among 580,000 or so distinct CDR3 sequences listed, 45% to 55% were seen once. The specimen was blood. The TCR originated in a man aged 80 or over in good health. The chain recombines TRBV27 with TRBJ2-1, with 8 bases fitting TRBD2. CDR3 sequence (DNA): TGTGCCAGCACAAGAGCGGGGGACGTCAATGAGCAGTTCTTC. It is translated as CASTRAGDVNEQFF.